The text below deals with one TCR beta chain. Its antigen is still unknown. Per-nucleotide qualities are absent, and no much larger clonotype sits a single base away. These data originate in a study of CD8+ T cells in alopecia areata listed by TCRdb under 2018. Regarding the study in general: The treated patients, all with moderate-to-severe alopecia areata, were enrolled in an open-label pilot trial of oral tofacitinib given at 5 to 10 mg twice daily. RNA was obtained with the PAXgene miRNA kit for fixed scalp, the miRNeasy kit for PBMCs, and the RNeasy kit for mouse skin. Human TCRbeta sequencing covered scalp tissue and sorted CD4+ and CD8+ peripheral blood T cells from patchy and totalis/universalis alopecia areata patients and healthy controls. Scalp clonality was compared across normal scalp (n=4), patchy alopecia areata scalp (n=8), and alopecia totalis/universalis scalp (n=8). Patients received tofacitinib for 6 to 18 months and were then followed off drug for 6 months to check for delayed response and recurrence. Amplification of TCRbeta CDR3 regions was done by immunoSEQ multiplex PCR using 35 Vbeta forward primers and 13 Jbeta reverse primers. In both human patients and the C3H/HeJ mouse model, the study applied high-throughput TCRbeta sequencing to look at T cell clonal expansion in alopecia areata. Biopsies were taken from tofacitinib-treated patients at baseline and again at 4 and 24 weeks into treatment, and several of those patients also had a later scalp biopsy. Disease severity in treated patients was measured with the SALT score, which quantifies the percentage of affected scalp surface area.

To prepare the library, the immunoSEQ multiplex PCR assay was applied. RNA was extracted from all samples and reverse transcribed into cDNA, which served as template for TCR sequencing. First-strand cDNA was synthesized with SuperScript III using a 2:1 mix of oligo-dT and random hexamers. A synthetic immune receptor repertoire was used to measure amplification bias, and any remaining bias was corrected computationally. The authors processed their data as follows. Raw reads were preprocessed to remove errors, and CDR3 was defined according to IMGT conventions as the region from the conserved cysteine to phenylalanine. Clonality was computed as 1 minus the Shannon entropy, with the entropy normalized by log2 of the number of productive unique TCRs. Whether scalp clones were CD4 or CD8 was inferred by matching scalp TCRbeta sequences against CD4 and CD8 repertoires sorted from blood. TCRdb's version of the immuneACCESS table is confined to in-frame rearrangements and falls short of the full clone set. An unresolved V gene accounts for under half of the shortfall where checked; the remainder is of unknown origin. V, J and clone size reflect that table, while D and trimming were determined from the DNA. For this sample the table gives about 250,000 clones, of which approximately 60% were detected only once. The ten largest clonotypes hold around 0.84% of the sample.

According to the germline V gene, CDR1 reads ENHRY and CDR2 reads SYGVKD. V loses 6 bases, J loses 6 bases, and the germline ends lie 9 bases apart. The CDR3 runs 12 amino acids, cysteine and phenylalanine included. Only the CDR3 part of the read is kept: 36 bases, read in frame from the first base. The paper's findings and limits, for the study overall: Compared with mice, TCR sequences shared between patients were less clear, possibly partly because of HLA diversity across the patient population. Many expanded lesional clones persisted in scalp and blood during tofacitinib treatment, which may partly explain relapse after stopping treatment. Compared with normal scalp, lesional scalp, particularly in alopecia totalis/universalis, had higher clonality and more expanded CD8+ clones, which suggests antigenic drive. With tofacitinib, both scalp clonality and the number of expanded CD8+ clones among the top 100 scalp clones went down significantly. Because the treated cohort was small and included a single nonresponder, larger studies are needed to assess links between baseline CD8+ expansion and response. Unlike mouse skin, where gammadelta T cells dominate, normal human skin contains resident alphabeta T cells that get sequenced too, which complicates analysis of the scalp TCR repertoire.

Interpreted using the paper, the treatment or condition label stands for: oral pan-JAK inhibitor, 5-10 mg twice daily. Lesional scalp punch biopsies and peripheral blood were obtained from alopecia areata patients. PBMCs were isolated by density centrifugation and stained for CD3, CD4 and CD8, and CD4+ and CD8+ T cells were sorted on a FACSAria. This material consisted of CD4+ T cells sorted from blood, taken at week 52, from a patient treated with tofacitinib. The TCR was taken from a human donor with alopecia areata. The chain employs TRBV10-3 and TRBJ1-5; the D gene is perhaps TRBD1, from 5 matching bases. The sequenced DNA is TGTGCCATCAGCTATGGGGGTCAGCCCCAGCATTTT. Translated, this gives CAISYGGQPQHF.